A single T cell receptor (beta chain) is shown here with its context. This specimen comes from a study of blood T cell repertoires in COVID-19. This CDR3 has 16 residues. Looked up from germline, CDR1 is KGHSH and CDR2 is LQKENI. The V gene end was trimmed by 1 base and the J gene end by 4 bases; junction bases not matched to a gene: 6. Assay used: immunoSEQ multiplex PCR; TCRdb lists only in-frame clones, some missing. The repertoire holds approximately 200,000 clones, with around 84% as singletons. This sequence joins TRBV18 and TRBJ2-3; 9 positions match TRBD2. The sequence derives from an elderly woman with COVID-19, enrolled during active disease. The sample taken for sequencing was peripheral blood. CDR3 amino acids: CASSPQPAGGPDTQYF. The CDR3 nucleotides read TGTGCCAGCTCACCACAACCAGCGGGGGGACCAGATACGCAGTATTTT.